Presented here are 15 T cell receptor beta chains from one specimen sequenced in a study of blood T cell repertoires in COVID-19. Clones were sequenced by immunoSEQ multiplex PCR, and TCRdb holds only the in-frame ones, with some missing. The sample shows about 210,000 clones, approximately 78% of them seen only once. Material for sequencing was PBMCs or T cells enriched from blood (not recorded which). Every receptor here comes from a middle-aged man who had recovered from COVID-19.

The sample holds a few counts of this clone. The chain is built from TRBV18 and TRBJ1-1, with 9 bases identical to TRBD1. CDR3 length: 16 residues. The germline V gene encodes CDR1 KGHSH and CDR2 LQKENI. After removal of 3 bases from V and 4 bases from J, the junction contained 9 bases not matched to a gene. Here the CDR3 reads CASSPDRDRAATEAFF. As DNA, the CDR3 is TGTGCCAGCTCACCTGACCGGGACAGGGCGGCCACTGAAGCTTTCTTT.

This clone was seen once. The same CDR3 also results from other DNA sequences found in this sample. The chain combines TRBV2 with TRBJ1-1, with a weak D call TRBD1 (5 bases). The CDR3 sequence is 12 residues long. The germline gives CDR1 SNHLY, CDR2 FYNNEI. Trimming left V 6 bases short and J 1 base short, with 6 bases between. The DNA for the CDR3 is TGTGCCAGCAGCCAGGGGAACACTGAAGCTTTCTTT. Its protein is CASSQGNTEAFF.

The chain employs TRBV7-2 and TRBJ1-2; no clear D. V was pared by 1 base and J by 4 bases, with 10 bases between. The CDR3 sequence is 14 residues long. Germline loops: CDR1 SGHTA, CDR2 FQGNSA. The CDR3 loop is CASSLEYFSYGYTF. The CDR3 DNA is TGTGCCAGCAGCTTAGAGTACTTTAGCTATGGCTACACCTTC. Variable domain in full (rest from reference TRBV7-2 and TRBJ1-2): GAGVSQSPSNKVTEKGKDVELRCDPISGHTALYWYRQSLGQGLEFLIYFQGNSAPDKSGLPSDRFSAERTGGSVSTLTIQRTQQEDSAVYLCASSLEYFSYGYTFGSGTRLTVV.

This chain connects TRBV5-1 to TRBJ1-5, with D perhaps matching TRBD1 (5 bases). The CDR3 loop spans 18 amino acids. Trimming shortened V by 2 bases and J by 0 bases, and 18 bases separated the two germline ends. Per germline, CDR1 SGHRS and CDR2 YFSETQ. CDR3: CASSFETGERYSNQPQHF. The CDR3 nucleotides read TGCGCCAGCAGCTTTGAAACAGGAGAAAGATATAGCAATCAGCCCCAGCATTTT.

CDR3 nucleotides: TGTGCCAGCAGTTTTAGAAGGGGCCTCCAAGCAGATACGCAGTATTTT. This sequence encodes CASSFRRGLQADTQYF. The J gene is TRBJ2-3, the V gene TRBV27; D is possibly TRBD1 (5 bases). This CDR3 comprises 16 residues. Trimming took 3 bases from V and 4 from J, leaving 17 bases between them. Germline CDR1 is MNHEY and CDR2 is SMNVEV (reference sequence).

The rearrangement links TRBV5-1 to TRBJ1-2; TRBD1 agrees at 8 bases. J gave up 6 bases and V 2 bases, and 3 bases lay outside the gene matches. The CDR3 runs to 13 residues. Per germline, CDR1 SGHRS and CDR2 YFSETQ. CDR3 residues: CASSFATGDGYTF. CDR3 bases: TGCGCCAGCAGCTTTGCGACAGGGGATGGCTACACCTTC.

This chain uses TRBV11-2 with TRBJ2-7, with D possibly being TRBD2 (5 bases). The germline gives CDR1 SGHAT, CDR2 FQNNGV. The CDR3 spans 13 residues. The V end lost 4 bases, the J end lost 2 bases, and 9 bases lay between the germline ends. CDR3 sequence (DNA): TGTGCCAGCAGCTGGGAGTACACCTACGAGCAGTACTTC. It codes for CASSWEYTYEQYF.

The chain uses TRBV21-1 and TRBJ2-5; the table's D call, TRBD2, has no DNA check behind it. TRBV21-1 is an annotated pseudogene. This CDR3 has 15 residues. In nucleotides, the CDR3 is TGTGCCAGCAGCAAAGCCGCTACGGGACAAGAGACCCAGTACTTC. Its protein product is CASSKAATGQETQYF.

CDR3 residues: CASGRSTGGFGNTIYF. Here the CDR3 DNA reads TGTGCTAGTGGCCGGTCCACAGGGGGCTTTGGAAACACCATATATTTT. The chain combines TRBV12-5 with TRBJ1-3; 9 positions agree with TRBD1. Germline-derived CDR1 and CDR2 are LGHNT and FRNRAP. V gave up 6 bases and J gave up 3 bases; unmatched junction bases: 9. CDR3 length: 16 residues.

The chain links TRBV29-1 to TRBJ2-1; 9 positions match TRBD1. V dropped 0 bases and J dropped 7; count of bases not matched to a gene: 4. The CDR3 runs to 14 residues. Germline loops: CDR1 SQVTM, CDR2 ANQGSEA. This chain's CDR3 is CSVEDWTGVNEQFF. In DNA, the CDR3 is TGCAGCGTTGAAGATTGGACAGGGGTTAATGAGCAGTTCTTC.

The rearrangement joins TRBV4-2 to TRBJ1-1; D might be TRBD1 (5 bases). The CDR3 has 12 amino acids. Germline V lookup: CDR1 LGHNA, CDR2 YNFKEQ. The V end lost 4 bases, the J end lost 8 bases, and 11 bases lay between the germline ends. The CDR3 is CASSPGGVEAFF. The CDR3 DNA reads TGTGCCAGCAGCCCAGGAGGGGTAGAAGCTTTCTTT.

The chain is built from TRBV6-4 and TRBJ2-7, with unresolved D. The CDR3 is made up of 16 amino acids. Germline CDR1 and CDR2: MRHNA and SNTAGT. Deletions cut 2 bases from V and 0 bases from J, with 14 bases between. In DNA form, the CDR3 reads TGTGCCAGCAGTGACCCAGATTTGCGGAGCTCCTACGAGCAGTACTTC. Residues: CASSDPDLRSSYEQYF.

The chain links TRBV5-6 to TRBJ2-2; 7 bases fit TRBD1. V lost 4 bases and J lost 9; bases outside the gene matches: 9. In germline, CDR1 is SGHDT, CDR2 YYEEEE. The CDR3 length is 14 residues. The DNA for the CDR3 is TGTGCCAGCAGCCAGCTACAGGGGCCCTGGGAGCTGTTTTTT. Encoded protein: CASSQLQGPWELFF.

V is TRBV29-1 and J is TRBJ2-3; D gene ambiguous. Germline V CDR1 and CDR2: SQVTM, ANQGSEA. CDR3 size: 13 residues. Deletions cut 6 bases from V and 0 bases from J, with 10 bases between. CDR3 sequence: CSVEPSSTDTQYF. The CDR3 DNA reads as TGCAGCGTGGAACCCTCGAGCACAGATACGCAGTATTTT.

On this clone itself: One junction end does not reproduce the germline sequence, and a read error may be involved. In nucleotides, the CDR3 is TGTGCCTGGGGTCTGGGGGGACAGTGGGCTTTC. It translates to CAWGLGGQWAF. The chain links TRBV30 to TRBJ2-6; a weak D match, TRBD1 (7 bases). Germline V gives CDR1 GTSNPN, CDR2 SVGIG (reference sequence). The CDR3 extends over 11 amino acids.